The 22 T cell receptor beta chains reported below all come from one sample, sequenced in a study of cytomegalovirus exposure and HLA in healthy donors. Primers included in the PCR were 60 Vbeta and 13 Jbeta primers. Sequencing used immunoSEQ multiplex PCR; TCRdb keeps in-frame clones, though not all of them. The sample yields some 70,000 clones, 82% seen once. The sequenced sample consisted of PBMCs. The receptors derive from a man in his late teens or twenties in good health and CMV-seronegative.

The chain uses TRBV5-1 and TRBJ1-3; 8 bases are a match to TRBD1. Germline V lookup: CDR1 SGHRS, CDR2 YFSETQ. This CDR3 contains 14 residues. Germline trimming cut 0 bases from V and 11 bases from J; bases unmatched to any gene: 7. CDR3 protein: CASSLVGTGDSIYF. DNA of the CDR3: TGCGCCAGCAGCTTGGTCGGGACAGGTGATTCCATATATTTT.

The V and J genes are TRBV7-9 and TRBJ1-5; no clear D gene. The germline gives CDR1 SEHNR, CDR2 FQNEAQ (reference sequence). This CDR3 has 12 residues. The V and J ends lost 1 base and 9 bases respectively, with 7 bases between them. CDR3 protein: CASSLDLAPQHF. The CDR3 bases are TGTGCCAGCAGCTTAGACCTAGCGCCCCAGCATTTT.

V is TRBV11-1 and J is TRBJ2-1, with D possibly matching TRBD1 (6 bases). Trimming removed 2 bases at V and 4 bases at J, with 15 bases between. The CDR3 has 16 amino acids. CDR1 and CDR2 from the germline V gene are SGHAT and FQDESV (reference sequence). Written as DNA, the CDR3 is TGTGCCAGCAGCTTACTCGGGACACAAAGATACAATGAGCAGTTCTTC. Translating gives CASSLLGTQRYNEQFF. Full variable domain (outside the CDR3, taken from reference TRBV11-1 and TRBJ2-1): EAEVAQSPRYKITEKSQAVAFWCDPISGHATLYWYRQILGQGPELLVQFQDESVVDDSQLPKDRFSAERLKGVDSTLKIQPAELGDSAMYLCASSLLGTQRYNEQFFGPGTRLTVL.

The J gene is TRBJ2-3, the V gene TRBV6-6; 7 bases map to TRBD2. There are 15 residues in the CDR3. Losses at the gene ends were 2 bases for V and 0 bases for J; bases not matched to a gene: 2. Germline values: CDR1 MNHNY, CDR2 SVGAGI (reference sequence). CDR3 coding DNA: TGTGCCAGCAGTTACCTAGCGGCTAGCACAGATACGCAGTATTTT. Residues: CASSYLAASTDTQYF.

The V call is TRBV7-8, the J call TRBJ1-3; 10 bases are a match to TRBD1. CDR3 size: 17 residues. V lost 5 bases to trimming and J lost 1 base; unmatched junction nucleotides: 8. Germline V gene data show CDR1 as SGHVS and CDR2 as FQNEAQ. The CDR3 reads CASSLFRQGASGNTIYF. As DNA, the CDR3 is TGTGCCAGCAGCCTTTTTCGACAGGGGGCTTCTGGAAACACCATATATTTT.

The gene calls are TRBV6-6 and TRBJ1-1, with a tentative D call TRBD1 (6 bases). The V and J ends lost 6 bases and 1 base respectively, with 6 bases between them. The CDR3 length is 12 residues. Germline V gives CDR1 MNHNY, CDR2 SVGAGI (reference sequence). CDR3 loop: CASRTGNTEAFF. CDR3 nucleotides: TGTGCCAGCAGGACAGGGAACACTGAAGCTTTCTTT.

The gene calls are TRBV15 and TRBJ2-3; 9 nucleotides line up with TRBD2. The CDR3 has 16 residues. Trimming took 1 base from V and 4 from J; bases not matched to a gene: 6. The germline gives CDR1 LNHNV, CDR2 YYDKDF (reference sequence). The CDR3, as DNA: TGTGCCACCAGCAGAGTGCGGGGGGGTGGCCCAGATACGCAGTATTTT. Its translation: CATSRVRGGGPDTQYF.

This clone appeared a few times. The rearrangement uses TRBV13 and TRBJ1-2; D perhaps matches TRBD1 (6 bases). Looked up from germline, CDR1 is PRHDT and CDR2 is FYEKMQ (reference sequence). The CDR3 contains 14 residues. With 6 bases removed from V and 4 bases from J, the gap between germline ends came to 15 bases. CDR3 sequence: CASRHRAMGYGYTF. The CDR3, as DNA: TGTGCCAGCAGACACAGGGCGATGGGCTATGGCTACACCTTC.

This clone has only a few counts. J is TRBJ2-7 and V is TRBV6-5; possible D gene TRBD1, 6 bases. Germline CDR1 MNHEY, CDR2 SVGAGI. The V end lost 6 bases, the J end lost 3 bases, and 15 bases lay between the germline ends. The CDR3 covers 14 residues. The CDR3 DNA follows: TGTGCCAGCAGGGGGGCAGGGATGGGCTACGAGCAGTACTTC. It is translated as CASRGAGMGYEQYF.

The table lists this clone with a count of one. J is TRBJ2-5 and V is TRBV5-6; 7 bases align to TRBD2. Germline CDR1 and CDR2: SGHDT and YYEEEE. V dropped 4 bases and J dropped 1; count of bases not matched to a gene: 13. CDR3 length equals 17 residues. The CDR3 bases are TGTGCCAGCAGCCCGTACGTCCTAGCGGAAGGCCAAGAGACCCAGTACTTC. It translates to CASSPYVLAEGQETQYF. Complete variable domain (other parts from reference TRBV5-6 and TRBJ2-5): DAGVTQSPTHLIKTRGQQVTLRCSPKSGHDTVSWYQQALGQGPQFIFQYYEEEERQRGNFPDRFSGHQFPNYSSELNVNALLLGDSALYLCASSPYVLAEGQETQYFGPGTRLLVL.

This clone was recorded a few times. Written as DNA, the CDR3 is TGCGCCAGCAGCCAAGATGGCGGGGGCTCTAATGAAAAACTGTTTTTT. Protein sequence: CASSQDGGGSNEKLFF. The genes are TRBV4-3 and TRBJ1-4; D might be TRBD1 (6 bases). V dropped 0 bases and J dropped 3 bases, with 11 bases sitting between them. CDR3 length: 16 residues. The germline CDR1 and CDR2 sequences are LGHNA and YSLEER.

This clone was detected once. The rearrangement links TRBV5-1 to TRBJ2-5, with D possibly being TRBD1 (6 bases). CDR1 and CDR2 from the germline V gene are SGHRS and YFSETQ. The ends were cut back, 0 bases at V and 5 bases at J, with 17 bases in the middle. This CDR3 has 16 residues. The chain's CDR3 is CASSLAIVGAGETQYF. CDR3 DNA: TGCGCCAGCAGCTTGGCTATAGTGGGGGCTGGCGAGACCCAGTACTTC.

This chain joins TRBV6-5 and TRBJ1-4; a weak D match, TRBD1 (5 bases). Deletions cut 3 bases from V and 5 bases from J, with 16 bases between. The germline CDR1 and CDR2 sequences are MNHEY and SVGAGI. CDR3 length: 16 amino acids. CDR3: CASSYNQGGPNEKLFF. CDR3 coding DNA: TGTGCCAGCAGTTATAATCAGGGAGGCCCCAATGAAAAACTGTTTTTT.

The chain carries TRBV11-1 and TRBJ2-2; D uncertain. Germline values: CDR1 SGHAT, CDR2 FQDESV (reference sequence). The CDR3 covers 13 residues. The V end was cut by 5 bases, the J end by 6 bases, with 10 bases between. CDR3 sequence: CASSPLRSGELFF. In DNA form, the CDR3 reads TGTGCCAGCAGCCCCCTGCGGTCCGGGGAGCTGTTTTTT.

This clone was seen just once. CDR3 loop: CASSLGQGDQPQHF. DNA of the CDR3: TGTGCCAGCAGCCTAGGACAGGGTGATCAGCCCCAGCATTTT. This chain connects TRBV27 to TRBJ1-5; 8 nucleotides agree with TRBD1. Trimming took 6 bases from V and 5 from J; bases not matched to a gene: 6. From germline, CDR1 is MNHEY and CDR2 SMNVEV (reference sequence). CDR3 length: 14 amino acids.

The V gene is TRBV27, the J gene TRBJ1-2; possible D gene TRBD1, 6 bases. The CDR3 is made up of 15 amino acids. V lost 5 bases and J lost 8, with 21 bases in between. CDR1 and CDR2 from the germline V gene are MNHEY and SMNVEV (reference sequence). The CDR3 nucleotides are TGTGCCAGCAGTCCTTTCTTGTCCAGGGGATACGGCTACACCTTC. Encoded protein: CASSPFLSRGYGYTF.

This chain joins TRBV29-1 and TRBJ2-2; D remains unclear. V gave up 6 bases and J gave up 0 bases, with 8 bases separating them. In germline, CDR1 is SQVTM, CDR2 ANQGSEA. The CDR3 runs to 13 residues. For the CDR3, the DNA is TGCAGCGTAAGAGTCACGAACACCGGGGAGCTGTTTTTT. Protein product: CSVRVTNTGELFF.

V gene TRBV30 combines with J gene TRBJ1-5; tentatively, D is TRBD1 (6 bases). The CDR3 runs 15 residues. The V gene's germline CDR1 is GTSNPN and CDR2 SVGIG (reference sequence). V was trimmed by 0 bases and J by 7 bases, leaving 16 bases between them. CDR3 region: CAWSVRGGSNQPQHF. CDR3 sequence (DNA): TGTGCCTGGAGTGTACGGGGGGGCTCGAACCAGCCCCAGCATTTT.

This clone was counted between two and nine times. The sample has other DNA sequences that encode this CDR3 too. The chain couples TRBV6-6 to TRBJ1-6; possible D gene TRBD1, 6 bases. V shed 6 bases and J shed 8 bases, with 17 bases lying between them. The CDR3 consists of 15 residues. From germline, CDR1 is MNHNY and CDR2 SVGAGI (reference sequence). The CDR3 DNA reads TGTGCCAGCAGCATCGGACAGACTATTTATTCACCCCTCCACTTT. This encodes CASSIGQTIYSPLHF.

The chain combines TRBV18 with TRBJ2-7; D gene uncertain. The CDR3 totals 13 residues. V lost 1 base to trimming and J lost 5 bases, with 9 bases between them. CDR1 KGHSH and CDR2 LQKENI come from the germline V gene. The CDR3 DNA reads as TGTGCCAGCTCACCACTCGACACCCACGAGCAGTACTTC. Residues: CASSPLDTHEQYF.

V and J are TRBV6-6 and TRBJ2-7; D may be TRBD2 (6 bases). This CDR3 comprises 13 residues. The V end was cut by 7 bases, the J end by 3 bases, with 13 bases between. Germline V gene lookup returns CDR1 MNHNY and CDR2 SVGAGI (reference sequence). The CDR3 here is CASTGGPGYEQYF. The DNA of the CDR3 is TGTGCCAGCACCGGGGGACCCGGCTACGAGCAGTACTTC.

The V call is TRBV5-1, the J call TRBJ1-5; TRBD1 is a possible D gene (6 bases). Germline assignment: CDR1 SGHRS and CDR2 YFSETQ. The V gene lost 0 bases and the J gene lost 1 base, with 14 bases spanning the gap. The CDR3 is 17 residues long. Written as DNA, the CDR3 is TGCGCCAGCAGCTTGGGACCAGGGGAAGGGAGCAATCAGCCCCAGCATTTT. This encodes CASSLGPGEGSNQPQHF.